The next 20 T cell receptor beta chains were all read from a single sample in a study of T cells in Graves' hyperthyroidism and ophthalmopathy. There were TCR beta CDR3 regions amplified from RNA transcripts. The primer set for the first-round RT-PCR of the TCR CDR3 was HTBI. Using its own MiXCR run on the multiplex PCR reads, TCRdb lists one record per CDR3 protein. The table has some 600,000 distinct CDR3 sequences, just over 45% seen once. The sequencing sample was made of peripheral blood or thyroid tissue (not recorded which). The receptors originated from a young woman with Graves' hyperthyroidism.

The CDR3 spells CSAEPGQGNEQYF. The CDR3 nucleotides are TGCAGTGCTGAGCCGGGACAGGGTAACGAGCAGTACTTC. The chain links TRBV20-1 to TRBJ2-7, with 9 bases fitting TRBD1. The length of the CDR3 is 13 residues. J gave up 5 bases and V 5 bases, and 7 bases lay outside the gene matches. Germline CDR1 and CDR2: DFQATT and SNEGSKA (reference sequence).

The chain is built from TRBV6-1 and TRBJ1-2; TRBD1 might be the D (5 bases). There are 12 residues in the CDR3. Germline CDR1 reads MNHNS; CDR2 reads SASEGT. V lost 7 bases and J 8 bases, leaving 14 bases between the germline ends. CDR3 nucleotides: TGTGCCAGCACCCAGGGCAGGGCGGGCTACACCTTC. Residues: CASTQGRAGYTF.

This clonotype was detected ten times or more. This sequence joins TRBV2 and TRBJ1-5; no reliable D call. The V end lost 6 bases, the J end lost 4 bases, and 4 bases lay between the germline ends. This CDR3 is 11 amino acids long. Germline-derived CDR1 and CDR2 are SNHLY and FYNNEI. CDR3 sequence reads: CASSRNQPQHF. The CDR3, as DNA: TGTGCCAGCAGCCGGAATCAGCCCCAGCATTTT.

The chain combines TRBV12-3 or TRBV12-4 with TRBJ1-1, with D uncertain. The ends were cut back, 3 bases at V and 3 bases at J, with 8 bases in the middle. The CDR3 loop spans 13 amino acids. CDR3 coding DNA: TGTGCCAGCAGTTTCCCGGAAGACACTGAAGCTTTCTTT. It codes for CASSFPEDTEAFF.

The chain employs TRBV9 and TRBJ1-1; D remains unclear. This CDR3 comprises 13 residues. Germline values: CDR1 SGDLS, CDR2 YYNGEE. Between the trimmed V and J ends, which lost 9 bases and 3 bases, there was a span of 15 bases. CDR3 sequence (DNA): TGTGCCAAACGACTTGCCTGGGACACTGAAGCTTTCTTT. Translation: CAKRLAWDTEAFF.

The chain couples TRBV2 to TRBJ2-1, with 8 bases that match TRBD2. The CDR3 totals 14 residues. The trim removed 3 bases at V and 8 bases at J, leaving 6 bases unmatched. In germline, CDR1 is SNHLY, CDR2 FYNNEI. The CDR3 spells CASSDREGSHEQFF. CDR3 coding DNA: TGTGCCAGCAGTGACCGGGAGGGCTCCCATGAGCAGTTCTTC.

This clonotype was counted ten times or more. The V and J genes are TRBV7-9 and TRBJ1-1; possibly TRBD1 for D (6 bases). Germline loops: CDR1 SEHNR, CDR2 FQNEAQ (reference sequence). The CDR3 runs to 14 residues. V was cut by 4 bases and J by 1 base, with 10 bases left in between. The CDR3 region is CASSSWTENTEAFF. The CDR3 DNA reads TGTGCCAGCAGCTCGTGGACAGAGAACACTGAAGCTTTCTTT. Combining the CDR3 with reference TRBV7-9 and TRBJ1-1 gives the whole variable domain DTGVSQNPRHKITKRGQNVTFRCDPISEHNRLYWYRQTLGQGPEFLTYFQNEAQLEKSRLLSDRFSAERPKGSFSTLEIQRTEQGDSAMYLCASSSWTENTEAFFGQGTRLTVV.

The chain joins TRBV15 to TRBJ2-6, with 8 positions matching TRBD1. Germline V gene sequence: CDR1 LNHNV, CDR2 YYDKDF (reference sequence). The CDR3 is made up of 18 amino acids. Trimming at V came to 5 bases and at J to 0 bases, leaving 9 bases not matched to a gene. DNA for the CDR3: TGTGCCACCAGCGTCGAGACAGGGGCAAGCTCTGGGGCCAACGTCCTGACTTTC. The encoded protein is CATSVETGASSGANVLTF.

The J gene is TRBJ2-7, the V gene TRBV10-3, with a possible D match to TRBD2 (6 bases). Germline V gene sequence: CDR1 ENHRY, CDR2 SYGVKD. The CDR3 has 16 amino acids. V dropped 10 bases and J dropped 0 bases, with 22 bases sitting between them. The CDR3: CASSPPFGLYSYEQYF. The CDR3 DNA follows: TGTGCCAGCAGCCCCCCCTTCGGACTATACTCCTACGAGCAGTACTTC.

The DNA of the CDR3 is TGCGCCAGCAGTGAGTCGACCAGGGCCAACGTCCTGACTTTC. Translated: CASSESTRANVLTF. V gene TRBV10-2 combines with J gene TRBJ2-6; D is unclear. The CDR3 is made up of 14 amino acids. Per the germline V gene, CDR1 is WSHSY and CDR2 is SAAADI. V lost 0 bases to trimming and J lost 5 bases, with 5 bases between them.

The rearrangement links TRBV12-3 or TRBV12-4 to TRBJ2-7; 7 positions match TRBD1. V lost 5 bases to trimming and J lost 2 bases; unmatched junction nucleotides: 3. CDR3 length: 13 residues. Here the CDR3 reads CASSPDRTYEQYF. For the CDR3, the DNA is TGTGCCAGCAGTCCGGACAGGACCTACGAGCAGTACTTC.

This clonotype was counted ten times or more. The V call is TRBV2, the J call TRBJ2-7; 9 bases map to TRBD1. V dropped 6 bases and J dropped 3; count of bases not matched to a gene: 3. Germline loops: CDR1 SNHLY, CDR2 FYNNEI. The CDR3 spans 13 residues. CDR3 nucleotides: TGTGCCAGCAGGAGGGACAGGGACTACGAGCAGTACTTC. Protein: CASRRDRDYEQYF.

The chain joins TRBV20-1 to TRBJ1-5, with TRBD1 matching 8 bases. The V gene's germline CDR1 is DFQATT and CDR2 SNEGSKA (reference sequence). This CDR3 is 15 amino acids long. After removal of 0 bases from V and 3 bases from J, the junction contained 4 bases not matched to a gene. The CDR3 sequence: CSARDLQGDNQPQHF. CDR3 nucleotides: TGCAGTGCTAGAGATCTACAGGGGGACAATCAGCCCCAGCATTTT.

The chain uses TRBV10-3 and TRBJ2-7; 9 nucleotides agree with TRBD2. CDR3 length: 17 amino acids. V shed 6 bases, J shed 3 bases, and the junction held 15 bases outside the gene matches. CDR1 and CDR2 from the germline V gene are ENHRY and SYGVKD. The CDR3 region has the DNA TGTGCCATCAGGGAGGGGACTAGCATGGCTCCTGGCTACGAGCAGTACTTC. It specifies CAIREGTSMAPGYEQYF.

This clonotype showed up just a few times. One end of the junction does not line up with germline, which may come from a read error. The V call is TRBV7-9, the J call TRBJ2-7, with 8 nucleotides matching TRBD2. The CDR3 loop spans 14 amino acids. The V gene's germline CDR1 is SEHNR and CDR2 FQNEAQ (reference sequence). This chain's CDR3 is CASSSGTRFDEQYF. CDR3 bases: TGCGCCAGCAGCTCCGGGACTAGATTTGACGAGCAGTACTTC.

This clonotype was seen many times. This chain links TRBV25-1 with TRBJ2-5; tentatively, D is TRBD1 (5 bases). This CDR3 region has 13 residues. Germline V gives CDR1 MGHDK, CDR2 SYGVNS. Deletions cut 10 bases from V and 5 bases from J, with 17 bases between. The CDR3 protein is CATAEAGLETQYF. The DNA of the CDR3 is TGTGCCACCGCCGAAGCAGGGCTGGAGACCCAGTACTTC.

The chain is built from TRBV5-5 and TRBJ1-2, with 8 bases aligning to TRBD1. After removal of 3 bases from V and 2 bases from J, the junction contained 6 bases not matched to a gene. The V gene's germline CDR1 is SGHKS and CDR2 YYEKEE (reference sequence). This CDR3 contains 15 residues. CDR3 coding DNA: TGTGCCAGCAGCTATCGACAGGGGATCAACTATGGCTACACCTTC. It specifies CASSYRQGINYGYTF.

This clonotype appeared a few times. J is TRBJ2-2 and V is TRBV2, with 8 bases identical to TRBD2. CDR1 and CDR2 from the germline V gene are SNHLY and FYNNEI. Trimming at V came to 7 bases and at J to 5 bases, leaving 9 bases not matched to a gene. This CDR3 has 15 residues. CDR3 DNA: TGTGCCAGCAACCTAGCGGGCCACAAGACCGGGGAGCTGTTTTTT. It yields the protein CASNLAGHKTGELFF.

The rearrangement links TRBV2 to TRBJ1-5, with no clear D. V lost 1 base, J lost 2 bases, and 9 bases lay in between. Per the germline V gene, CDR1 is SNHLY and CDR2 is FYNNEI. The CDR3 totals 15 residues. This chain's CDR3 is CASSEDWQGNQPQHF. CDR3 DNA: TGTGCCAGCAGTGAAGACTGGCAGGGCAATCAGCCCCAGCATTTT.

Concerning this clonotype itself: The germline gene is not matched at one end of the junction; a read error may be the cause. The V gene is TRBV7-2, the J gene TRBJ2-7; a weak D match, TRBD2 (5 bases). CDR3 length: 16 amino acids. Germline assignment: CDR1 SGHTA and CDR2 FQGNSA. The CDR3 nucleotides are TGCGCCAGCAGCCAAGATCTGACTACTAGCTCCTACGAGCAGTACTTC. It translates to CASSQDLTTSSYEQYF.